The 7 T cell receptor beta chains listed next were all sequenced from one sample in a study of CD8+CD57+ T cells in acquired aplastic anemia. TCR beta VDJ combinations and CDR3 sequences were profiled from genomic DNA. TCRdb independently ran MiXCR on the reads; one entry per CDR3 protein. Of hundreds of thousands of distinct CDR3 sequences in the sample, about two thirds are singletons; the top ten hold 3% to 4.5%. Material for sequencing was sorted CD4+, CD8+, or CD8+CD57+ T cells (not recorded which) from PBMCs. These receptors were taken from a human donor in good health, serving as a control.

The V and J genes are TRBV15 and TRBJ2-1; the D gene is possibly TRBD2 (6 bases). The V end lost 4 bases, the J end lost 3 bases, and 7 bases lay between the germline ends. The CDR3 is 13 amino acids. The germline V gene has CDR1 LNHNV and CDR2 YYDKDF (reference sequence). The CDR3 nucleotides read TGTGCCACCAGCAAGGACTACTACAATGAGCAGTTCTTC. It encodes CATSKDYYNEQFF.

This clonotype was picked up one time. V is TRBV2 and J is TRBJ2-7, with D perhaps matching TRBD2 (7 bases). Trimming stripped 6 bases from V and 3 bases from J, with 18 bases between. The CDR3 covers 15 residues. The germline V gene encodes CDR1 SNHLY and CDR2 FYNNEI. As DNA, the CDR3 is TGTGCCAGCAGGGGGGGGGGGCCGAGCGACTACGAGCAGTACTTC. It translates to CASRGGGPSDYEQYF.

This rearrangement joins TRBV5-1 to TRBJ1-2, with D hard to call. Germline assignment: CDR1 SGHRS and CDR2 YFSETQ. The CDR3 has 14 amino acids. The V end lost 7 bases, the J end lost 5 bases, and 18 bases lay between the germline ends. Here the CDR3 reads CASSLLTQLYGYTF. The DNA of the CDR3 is TGCGCCAGCTCCTTGTTGACACAGCTGTATGGCTACACCTTC.

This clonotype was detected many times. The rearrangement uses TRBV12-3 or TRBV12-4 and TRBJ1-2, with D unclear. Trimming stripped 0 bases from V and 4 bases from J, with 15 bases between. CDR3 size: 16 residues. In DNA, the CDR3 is TGTGCCAGCAGTTTAGCGGGGAGGACCCGCGGCTATGGCTACACCTTC. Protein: CASSLAGRTRGYGYTF.

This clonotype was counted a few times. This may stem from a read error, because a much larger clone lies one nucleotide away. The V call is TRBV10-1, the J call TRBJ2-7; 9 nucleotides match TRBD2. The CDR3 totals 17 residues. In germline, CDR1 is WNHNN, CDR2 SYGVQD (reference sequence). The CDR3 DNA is TGTGCCAGCAGCGGACCAGCGGGGGGAGGTCCCTCCTACGAGCAGTACTTC. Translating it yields CASSGPAGGGPSYEQYF.

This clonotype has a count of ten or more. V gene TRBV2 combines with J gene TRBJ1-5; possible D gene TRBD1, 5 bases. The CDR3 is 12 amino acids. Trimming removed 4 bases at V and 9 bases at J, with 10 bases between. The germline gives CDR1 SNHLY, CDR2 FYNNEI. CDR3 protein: CASSVGGRPQHF. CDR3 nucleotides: TGTGCCAGCAGTGTCGGGGGAAGGCCCCAGCATTTT. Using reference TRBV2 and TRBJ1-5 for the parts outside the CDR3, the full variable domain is EPEVTQTPSHQVTQMGQEVILRCVPISNHLYFYWYRQILGQKVEFLVSFYNNEISEKSEIFDDQFSVERPDGSNFTLKIRSTKLEDSAMYFCASSVGGRPQHFGDGTRLSIL.

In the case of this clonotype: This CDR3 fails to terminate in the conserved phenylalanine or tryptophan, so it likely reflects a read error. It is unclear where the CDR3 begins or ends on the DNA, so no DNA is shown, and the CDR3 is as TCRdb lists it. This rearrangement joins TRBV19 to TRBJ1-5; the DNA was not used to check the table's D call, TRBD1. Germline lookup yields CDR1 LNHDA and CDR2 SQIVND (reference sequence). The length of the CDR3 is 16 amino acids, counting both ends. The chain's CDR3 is CASSVTVIQPQHFGDV.